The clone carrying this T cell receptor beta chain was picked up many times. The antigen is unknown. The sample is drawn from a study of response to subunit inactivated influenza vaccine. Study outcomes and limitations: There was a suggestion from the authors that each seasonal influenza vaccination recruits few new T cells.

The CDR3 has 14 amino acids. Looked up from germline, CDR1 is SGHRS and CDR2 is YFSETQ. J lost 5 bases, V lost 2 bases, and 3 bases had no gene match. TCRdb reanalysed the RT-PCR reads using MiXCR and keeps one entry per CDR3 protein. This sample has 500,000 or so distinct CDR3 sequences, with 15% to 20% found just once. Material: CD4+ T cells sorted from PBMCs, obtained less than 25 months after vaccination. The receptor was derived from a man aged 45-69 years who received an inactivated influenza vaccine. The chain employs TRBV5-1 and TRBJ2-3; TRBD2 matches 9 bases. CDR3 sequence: CASSFSGGGDTQYF. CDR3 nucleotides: TGCGCCAGCAGCTTTAGCGGGGGAGGAGATACGCAGTATTTT.